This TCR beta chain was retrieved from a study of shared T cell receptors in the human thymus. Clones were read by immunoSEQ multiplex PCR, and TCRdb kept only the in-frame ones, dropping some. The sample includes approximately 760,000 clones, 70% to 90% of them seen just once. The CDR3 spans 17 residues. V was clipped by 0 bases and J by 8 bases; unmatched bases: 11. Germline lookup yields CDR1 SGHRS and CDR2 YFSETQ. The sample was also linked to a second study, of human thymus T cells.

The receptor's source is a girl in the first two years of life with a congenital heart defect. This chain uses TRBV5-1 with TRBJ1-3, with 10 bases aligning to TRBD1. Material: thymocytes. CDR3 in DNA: TGCGCCAGCAGCTTGGTCAGTTCCGGGACAGGGGTACACACCATATATTTT. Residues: CASSLVSSGTGVHTIYF.